The 10 T cell receptor beta chains below come from one sample, sequenced in a study of technical replicates of blood from several donors. Here immunoSEQ multiplex PCR was the method, and the copy in TCRdb shows in-frame clones only, minus some. The repertoire holds approximately 79,000 clones, with nearly 95% as singletons. Sequenced input: T cells isolated from PBMCs. Receptors were obtained from a human donor in good health.

V and J are TRBV7-9 and TRBJ2-1, with 10 bases lining up with TRBD2. Germline CDR1 and CDR2: SEHNR and FQNEAQ (reference sequence). The CDR3 extends over 15 amino acids. The V gene end was trimmed by 4 bases and the J gene end by 7 bases; junction bases not matched to a gene: 7. The CDR3 here is CASSSRLAGQNEQFF. The CDR3 coding sequence is TGTGCCAGCAGCTCGAGACTAGCGGGCCAGAATGAGCAGTTCTTC.

The chain combines TRBV14 with TRBJ1-1; D gene uncertain. Per germline, CDR1 SGHDN and CDR2 FVKESK. V was cut by 6 bases and J by 6 bases, with 14 bases left in between. The CDR3 is 13 residues long. The CDR3 spells CASRSRGNAEAFF. The CDR3 nucleotides are TGTGCCAGCAGATCCCGGGGTAACGCTGAAGCTTTCTTT. The entire variable domain, with the rest obtained from reference TRBV14 and TRBJ1-1, is as follows: EAGVTQFPSHSVIEKGQTVTLRCDPISGHDNLYWYRRVMGKEIKFLLHFVKESKQDESGMPNNRFLAERTGGTYSTLKVQPAELEDSGVYFCASRSRGNAEAFFGQGTRLTVV.

The V and J genes are TRBV7-9 and TRBJ2-1; a possible D gene is TRBD2 (5 bases). This CDR3 region has 13 residues. The germline V gene has CDR1 SEHNR and CDR2 FQNEAQ (reference sequence). V gave up 3 bases and J gave up 9 bases, with 12 bases separating them. CDR3 in amino acids: CASSFRGKGEQFF. The CDR3 DNA reads as TGTGCCAGCAGCTTTCGGGGTAAAGGTGAGCAGTTCTTC.

Concerning this clone itself: The junction does not match germline at one end; this may be a read error. The J gene is TRBJ2-5, the V gene TRBV30, with no clear D. CDR1 is GTSNPN, CDR2 SVGIG, per germline (reference sequence). There are 12 residues in the CDR3. The CDR3 nucleotides are TGTGCCTGGAGCGCAGGTCCAGAGACCCAATACTTC. Translated, it gives CAWSAGPETQYF. Looking up the rest from reference TRBV30 and TRBJ2-5 gives the full variable domain: SQTIHQWPATLVQPVGSPLSLECTVEGTSNPNLYWYRQAAGRGLQLLFYSVGIGQISSEVPQNLSASRPQDRQFILSSKKLLLSDSGFYLCAWSAGPETQYFGPGTRLLVL.

The J gene is TRBJ2-3, the V gene TRBV5-1; D may be TRBD1 (5 bases). Germline CDR1 reads SGHRS; CDR2 reads YFSETQ. The CDR3 is 14 amino acids. Between the trimmed V and J ends, which lost 4 bases and 4 bases, there was a span of 13 bases. In DNA form, the CDR3 reads TGCGCCAGCAGCCAGGCGGTGGGGCCAGATACGCAGTATTTT. Encoded protein: CASSQAVGPDTQYF.

This rearrangement joins TRBV5-1 to TRBJ2-3; 11 positions agree with TRBD2. This CDR3 spans 16 amino acids. CDR1 SGHRS and CDR2 YFSETQ come from the germline V gene. Germline trimming cut 0 bases from V and 3 bases from J; bases unmatched to any gene: 3. CDR3 residues: CASSLGSSGRTDTQYF. The CDR3 DNA reads TGCGCCAGCAGCTTGGGGTCTAGCGGGAGGACAGATACGCAGTATTTT.

The chain links TRBV19 to TRBJ1-5, with 8 bases matching TRBD1. Germline CDR1 LNHDA, CDR2 SQIVND (reference sequence). The CDR3 is 15 amino acids. V was pared by 8 bases and J by 2 bases, with 8 bases of the junction left unmatched. The CDR3 DNA reads TGTGCCAGTGACCAGGACAGGGAAGGCAATCAGCCCCAGCATTTT. It yields the protein CASDQDREGNQPQHF.

The chain's CDR3 is CASSSRFDEQFF. CDR3 in DNA: TGTGCCAGCAGTTCTAGATTTGATGAGCAGTTCTTC. The chain is built from TRBV2 and TRBJ2-1, with unresolved D. Trimming pared 5 bases from V and 8 bases from J, leaving 10 bases between. CDR3 length: 12 amino acids. Germline CDR1 and CDR2: SNHLY and FYNNEI.

The V and J genes are TRBV2 and TRBJ2-7; 11 bases line up with TRBD1. There are 14 residues in the CDR3. The V and J ends lost 9 bases and 3 bases, in that order; junction bases with no gene match: 7. Per the germline V gene, CDR1 is SNHLY and CDR2 is FYNNEI. As DNA, the CDR3 is TGTGCCAGTCGAGGCGGGACAGGGGGCTACGAGCAGTACTTC. It codes for CASRGGTGGYEQYF.

The J gene is TRBJ2-3, the V gene TRBV7-8, with 15 nucleotides matching TRBD2. Germline CDR1 and CDR2: SGHVS and FQNEAQ. With 4 bases clipped from V and 4 bases from J, the junction kept 9 bases outside the gene matches. This CDR3 region has 18 residues. The CDR3 here is CASSSGLAGGLRADTQYF. The CDR3 coding sequence is TGTGCCAGCAGCTCCGGACTAGCGGGAGGGCTCCGGGCAGATACGCAGTATTTT. Full variable domain (remainder filled in from reference TRBV7-8 and TRBJ2-3): GAGVSQSPRYKVAKRGQDVALRCDPISGHVSLFWYQQALGQGPEFLTYFQNEAQLDKSGLPSDRFFAERPEGSVSTLKIQRTQQEDSAVYLCASSSGLAGGLRADTQYFGPGTRLTVL.